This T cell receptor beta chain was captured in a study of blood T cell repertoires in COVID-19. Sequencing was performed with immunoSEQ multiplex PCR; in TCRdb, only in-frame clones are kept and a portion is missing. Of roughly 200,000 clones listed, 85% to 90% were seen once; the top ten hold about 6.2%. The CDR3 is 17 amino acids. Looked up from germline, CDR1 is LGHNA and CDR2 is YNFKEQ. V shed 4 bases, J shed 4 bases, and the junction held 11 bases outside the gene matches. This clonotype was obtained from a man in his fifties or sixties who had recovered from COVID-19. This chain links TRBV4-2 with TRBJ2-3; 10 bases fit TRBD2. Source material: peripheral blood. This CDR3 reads CASSREVSGRWADTQYF. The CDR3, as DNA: TGTGCCAGCAGCCGAGAGGTTAGCGGGAGGTGGGCAGATACGCAGTATTTT.